This is a list of T cell receptor beta chains from one sample in a study of T cells in Graves' hyperthyroidism and ophthalmopathy. TCRdb re-analysed the multiplex PCR reads in MiXCR, keeping a single row per CDR3 protein. The table lists more than 300,000 distinct CDR3 sequences, about 15% of them singletons. Sequenced: blood. Source of these receptors: a woman in her twenties or thirties with Graves' ophthalmopathy. Each CDR3 is given with its conserved first and last residue. D genes are given only for firm matches. Expanded clones get a size class; other rows say once, few or many, or leave the size out.

V: TRBV12-3/TRBV12-4
size: many
J: TRBJ1-2
D: TRBD1
CDR3: CASSVTGQVGYTF
DNA: TGTGCCAGCAGTGTGACAGGGCAAGTTGGCTACACCTTC

V: TRBV3-1
size: many
J: TRBJ2-2
D: .
CDR3: CASSQTNTGELFF
DNA: TGTGCCAGCAGCCAGACGAACACCGGGGAGCTGTTTTTT

V: TRBV3-1
size: many
J: TRBJ2-7
D: TRBD2
CDR3: CASSQGGGPYEQYF
DNA: TGTGCCAGCAGCCAGGGCGGGGGGCCCTACGAGCAGTACTTC

V: TRBV5-1
size: many
J: TRBJ1-2
D: .
CDR3: CASSSGQGTNYGYTF
DNA: TGCGCCAGCAGCTCGGGGCAGGGGACAAACTATGGCTACACCTTC

V: TRBV12-3/TRBV12-4
size: many
J: TRBJ2-3
D: TRBD2
CDR3: CASSLASGGRGDTQYF
DNA: TGTGCCAGCAGTTTAGCTAGCGGGGGGCGGGGGGATACGCAGTATTTT

V: TRBV9
size: .
J: TRBJ2-5
D: .
CDR3: CASSVGPGGACQETQYF
DNA: TGTGCCAGCAGCGTAGGACCGGGGGGCGCGTGCCAAGAGACCCAGTACTTC

V: TRBV11-2
size: many
J: TRBJ2-1
D: .
CDR3: CASSLALSGGYEQFF
DNA: TGTGCCAGCAGCTTAGCCTTGTCTGGAGGGTATGAGCAGTTCTTC

V: TRBV2
size: many
J: TRBJ1-5
D: .
CDR3: CASSDRGYSNQPQHF
DNA: TGTGCCAGCAGTGATAGGGGCTATAGCAATCAGCCCCAGCATTTT

V: TRBV20-1
size: .
J: TRBJ1-1
D: .
CDR3: CSGRAGGPENTEAFF
DNA: TGCAGTGGCCGGGCGGGGGGACCGGAGAACACTGAAGCTTTCTTT

V: TRBV5-1
size: .
J: TRBJ2-5
D: TRBD1
CDR3: CASSLAGGRSLETQYF
DNA: TGCGCCAGCAGCTTGGCAGGGGGAAGGAGCCTAGAGACCCAGTACTTC

V: TRBV25-1
size: .
J: TRBJ2-3
D: .
CDR3: CASLPDLIGADTQYF
DNA: TGTGCCAGTCTCCCTGACCTCATAGGCGCAGATACGCAGTATTTT

V: TRBV18
size: few
J: TRBJ1-4
D: .
CDR3: CASSPNEKLFF
DNA: TGTGCCAGCTCTCCCAATGAAAAACTGTTTTTT

V: TRBV20-1
size: few
J: TRBJ1-2
D: .
CDR3: CSAHEIQGGYGYTF
DNA: TGCAGTGCTCACGAAATACAGGGAGGCTATGGCTACACCTTC

V: TRBV24-1
size: .
J: TRBJ2-1
D: TRBD1
CDR3: CATSDPAWQGAGYNEQFF
DNA: TGTGCCACCAGTGACCCGGCTTGGCAGGGGGCTGGGTACAATGAGCAGTTCTTC

V: TRBV2
size: many
J: TRBJ1-5
D: .
CDR3: CASSEQGWDQPQHF
DNA: TGTGCCAGCAGTGAGCAGGGGTGGGATCAGCCCCAGCATTTT

V: TRBV20-1
size: .
J: TRBJ2-3
D: TRBD2
CDR3: CSAGEGPGDTQYF
DNA: TGCAGTGCTGGGGAGGGACCGGGAGATACGCAGTATTTT

V: TRBV27
size: .
J: TRBJ1-6
D: .
CDR3: CASSLSAGLDSPLHF
DNA: TGTGCCAGCAGTTTATCGGCAGGGCTCGATTCACCCCTCCACTTT

V: TRBV28
size: many
J: TRBJ2-7
D: .
CDR3: CASSSVRGNSDEQYF
DNA: TGTGCCAGCAGTTCTGTGAGAGGGAATAGCGACGAGCAGTACTTC

V: TRBV14
size: few
J: TRBJ1-2
D: .
CDR3: CASSQARGIQSYGYTF
DNA: TGTGCCAGCAGCCAAGCTCGGGGGATCCAGTCGTATGGCTACACCTTC

V: TRBV10-3
size: many
J: TRBJ1-2
D: .
CDR3: CAISRDGDSNYGYTF
DNA: TGTGCCATCAGTAGGGACGGCGATTCTAACTATGGCTACACCTTC

V: TRBV7-2
size: many
J: TRBJ1-5
D: TRBD1
CDR3: CASSRRDRGGDQPQHF
DNA: TGTGCCAGCAGCCGACGGGACAGGGGAGGGGATCAGCCCCAGCATTTT

V: TRBV11-3
size: many
J: TRBJ2-4
D: .
CDR3: CASSPETGNNKNIQYF
DNA: TGTGCCAGCAGCCCAGAGACAGGAAATAACAAAAACATTCAGTACTTC

V: TRBV27
size: few
J: TRBJ2-1
D: TRBD2
CDR3: CASSPSGGGSYNEQFF
DNA: TGTGCCAGCAGTCCTAGCGGGGGGGGAAGCTACAATGAGCAGTTCTTC

V: TRBV20-1
size: .
J: TRBJ2-1
D: .
CDR3: CSARDRRGAYNEQFF
DNA: TGCAGTGCTAGAGATCGTCGGGGAGCCTACAATGAGCAGTTCTTC

V: TRBV12-3/TRBV12-4
size: many
J: TRBJ2-7
D: .
CDR3: CASSPGEGESPYEQYF
DNA: TGTGCCAGCAGCCCGGGGGAGGGGGAGTCTCCCTACGAGCAGTACTTC

V: TRBV3-1
size: .
J: TRBJ2-2
D: .
CDR3: CASSPGTGETGELFF
DNA: TGTGCCAGCAGCCCCGGGACGGGGGAAACCGGGGAGCTGTTTTTT

V: TRBV11-2
size: .
J: TRBJ2-1
D: TRBD2
CDR3: CASSPTGLAGAYNEQFF
DNA: TGTGCCAGCAGCCCAACCGGACTAGCGGGGGCGTACAATGAGCAGTTCTTC

V: TRBV7-9
size: many
J: TRBJ1-6
D: .
CDR3: CASRRDGGSPLHF
DNA: TGTGCCAGCAGAAGAGACGGAGGTTCACCCCTCCACTTT

V: TRBV18
size: many
J: TRBJ1-4
D: .
CDR3: CASSPSPDEKLFF
DNA: TGTGCCAGCTCACCCAGCCCGGATGAAAAACTGTTTTTT

V: TRBV13
size: many
J: TRBJ2-1
D: .
CDR3: CASTHLTVQEGSYNEQFF
DNA: TGTGCCAGCACCCACCTGACAGTCCAGGAAGGCTCCTACAATGAGCAGTTCTTC

V: TRBV2
size: many
J: TRBJ1-4
D: .
CDR3: CASKIGSRTNEKLFF
DNA: TGTGCCAGCAAAATAGGGTCCCGGACTAATGAAAAACTGTTTTTT

V: TRBV27
size: few
J: TRBJ2-6
D: TRBD1
CDR3: CASSLYHRGLNRGANVLTF
DNA: TGTGCCAGCAGTTTATATCACAGGGGGCTAAATAGAGGGGCCAACGTCCTGACTTTC

V: TRBV19
size: few
J: TRBJ1-5
D: .
CDR3: CASSIQKKQPQHF
DNA: TGTGCCAGTAGTATACAGAAAAAACAGCCCCAGCATTTT

V: TRBV5-4
size: many
J: TRBJ2-5
D: .
CDR3: CASSLEDRVEETQYF
DNA: TGTGCCAGCAGCTTGGAGGACCGCGTCGAAGAGACCCAGTACTTC

V: TRBV5-8
size: .
J: TRBJ1-6
D: .
CDR3: CASSSLQSSYNSPLHF
DNA: TGTGCCAGCAGCTCATTACAAAGCTCCTATAATTCACCCCTCCACTTT

V: TRBV7-3
size: .
J: TRBJ2-5
D: TRBD2
CDR3: CASSLSGTSGGIQETQYF
DNA: TGTGCCAGCAGCTTATCCGGGACTAGCGGGGGGATCCAAGAGACCCAGTACTTC

V: TRBV30
size: many
J: TRBJ2-5
D: TRBD1
CDR3: CAWDKNRGTKYF
DNA: TGTGCCTGGGATAAAAACAGGGGAACGAAGTACTTC

V: TRBV12-3/TRBV12-4
size: many
J: TRBJ2-3
D: .
CDR3: CASSAYGGPLTDTQYF
DNA: TGTGCCAGCAGCGCATACGGGGGCCCTCTCACAGATACGCAGTATTTT

V: TRBV7-3
size: .
J: TRBJ2-5
D: .
CDR3: CASSLTGRGETQYF
DNA: TGTGCCAGCAGCTTAACGGGGCGAGGAGAGACCCAGTACTTC

V: TRBV7-9
size: many
J: TRBJ1-1
D: .
CDR3: CATDGARTEAFF
DNA: TGTGCCACCGACGGGGCGAGGACTGAAGCTTTCTTT

V: TRBV20-1
size: many
J: TRBJ2-3
D: .
CDR3: CSASTGTSTDTQYF
DNA: TGCAGTGCTAGTACGGGAACTAGCACAGATACGCAGTATTTT

V: TRBV4-2
size: .
J: TRBJ2-3
D: .
CDR3: CASSREPGDTQYF
DNA: TGTGCCAGCAGCCGGGAGCCGGGGGATACGCAGTATTTT

V: TRBV29-1
size: .
J: TRBJ2-3
D: .
CDR3: CSVDGGGTDTQYF
DNA: TGCAGCGTTGATGGGGGCGGCACAGATACGCAGTATTTT

V: TRBV12-3/TRBV12-4
size: .
J: TRBJ2-7
D: TRBD2
CDR3: CASSWTSGYYEQYF
DNA: TGTGCCAGCAGTTGGACTAGCGGCTACTACGAGCAGTACTTC

V: TRBV7-2
size: many
J: TRBJ2-7
D: .
CDR3: CASTSIPQFTPPYEQYF
DNA: TGTGCCAGCACCTCTATCCCACAATTCACCCCCCCCTACGAGCAGTACTTC

V: TRBV3-1
size: many
J: TRBJ1-6
D: .
CDR3: CASSRYRAAGNSPLHF
DNA: TGTGCCAGCAGCCGCTACCGGGCCGCAGGGAACTCACCCCTCCACTTT

V: TRBV3-1
size: many
J: TRBJ1-6
D: TRBD1
CDR3: CASSHIPGQLNSPLHF
DNA: TGTGCCAGCAGCCACATTCCGGGACAGCTCAATTCACCCCTCCACTTT

V: TRBV29-1
size: many
J: TRBJ2-5
D: .
CDR3: CSVEGRGHQETQYF
DNA: TGCAGCGTTGAAGGACGGGGACATCAAGAGACCCAGTACTTC

V: TRBV5-1
size: few
J: TRBJ2-7
D: .
CDR3: CASSETGSLTYGQYF
DNA: TGCGCCAGCAGCGAGACAGGTAGTCTCACCTACGGGCAGTACTTC

V: TRBV7-9
size: many
J: TRBJ1-4
D: .
CDR3: CASSFLAEKLFF
DNA: TGTGCCAGCAGCTTTCTCGCCGAAAAACTGTTTTTT

V: TRBV18
size: many
J: TRBJ1-5
D: .
CDR3: CASSPLGGSNQPQHF
DNA: TGTGCCAGCTCACCTCTAGGGGGGAGCAATCAGCCCCAGCATTTT

V: TRBV5-1
size: few
J: TRBJ1-6
D: .
CDR3: CASSFDLWGGTRLQNSPLHF
DNA: TGCGCCAGCAGCTTCGACTTGTGGGGGGGTACACGACTACAGAATTCACCCCTCCACTTT